This T cell receptor (beta chain) is drawn from a study of T cells in tuberculosis. J lost 6 bases, V lost 8 bases, and 11 bases had no gene match. CDR1 MNHEY and CDR2 SMNVEV come from the germline V gene (reference sequence). This CDR3 region has 16 residues. Here immunoSEQ multiplex PCR was the method, and the copy in TCRdb shows in-frame clones only, minus some. The sample lists tens of thousands of clones, 90% to 95% occurring once. Sequenced sample: PBMCs. The rearrangement uses TRBV27 and TRBJ2-2; 11 positions match TRBD2. The TCR originated in a donor aged 10 to 29 with latent tuberculosis or without tuberculosis infection. CDR3 nucleotides: TGTGCCAGCGCCATTTTAGCGGGAGGGCCCTCCGGGGAGCTGTTTTTT. Translated, it gives CASAILAGGPSGELFF.